One sample yielded the 31 T cell receptor beta chains listed below, sequenced in a study of T cells in women clearing cervical HPV infection. Here immunoSEQ multiplex PCR was the method, and the copy in TCRdb shows in-frame clones only, minus some. The sample table includes about 32,000 clones. Sequenced material: blood buffy coat. Receptors originate from a woman aged 18 to 69 with a cervical HPV16 infection that either progressed to CIN3+ or cleared (not recorded which).

As to this clone: The read terminates 3 residues ahead of where the CDR3 ends, so the germline J gene completes it. This sequence joins TRBV11-2 and TRBJ2-1, with D possibly matching TRBD1 (6 bases). The germline V and J ends were trimmed by 0 bases and 5 bases, with 11 bases remaining between them. The CDR3 loop spans 15 amino acids. CDR1 is SGHAT and CDR2 is FQNNGV in the germline V gene. The CDR3 here is CASSLEPGANNEQFF. The sequenced part of the CDR3 DNA is TGTGCCAGCAGCTTAGAACCAGGGGCCAACAATGAG.

A note on this clone: The read terminates 3 residues ahead of where the CDR3 ends, so the germline J gene completes it. The gene calls are TRBV19 and TRBJ2-5; TRBD1 or TRBD2 may be the D gene (5 bases each). The V gene's germline CDR1 is LNHDA and CDR2 SQIVND (reference sequence). Between the trimmed V and J ends, which lost 6 bases and 6 bases, there was a span of 8 bases. The length of the CDR3 is 11 residues. The CDR3 sequence: CASSEGKTQYF. The sequenced CDR3 bases are TGTGCCAGTAGCGAGGGGAAGACC. Complete variable domain (other parts from reference TRBV19 and TRBJ2-5): DGGITQSPKYLFRKEGQNVTLSCEQNLNHDAMYWYRQDPGQGLRLIYYSQIVNDFQKGDIAEGYSVSREKKESFPLTVTSAQKNPTAFYLCASSEGKTQYFGPGTRLLVL.

Regarding this clone: The read gets to within 3 residues of the CDR3 end, and the germline J gene fills in the rest. The chain carries TRBV7-2 and TRBJ2-7; 7 nucleotides align to TRBD2. After removal of 0 bases from V and 0 bases from J, the junction contained 2 bases not matched to a gene. CDR3 length equals 15 residues. Germline V CDR1 and CDR2: SGHTA, FQGNSA. The DNA read from the CDR3 is TGTGCCAGCAGCTTAGCGGGGGGGAGCTCCTACGAG. It translates to CASSLAGGSSYE. The full CDR3 reads CASSLAGGSSYEQYF.

As concerns this clone: The CDR3 end lies 3 residues beyond the end of the read and is filled in from the germline J gene. The chain combines TRBV20-1 with TRBJ1-6, with 9 bases lining up with TRBD1. The germline V gene has CDR1 DFQATT and CDR2 SNEGSKA (reference sequence). The CDR3 contains 18 residues. V lost 2 bases and J lost 2; bases outside the gene matches: 10. CDR3 DNA (partial): TGCAGTGCTAGAAGGGGACAGGGAGTAGTCGCCTATAATTCACCC. It is translated as CSARRGQGVVAYNSP. The CDR3 in full is CSARRGQGVVAYNSPLHF.

Comment on this clone: The observed sequence ends 3 residues before the CDR3 terminus, with the missing tail filled in from the germline J gene. The rearrangement joins TRBV20-1 to TRBJ1-4, with D uncertain. This CDR3 is 12 amino acids long. The V end lost 3 bases, the J end lost 10 bases, and 12 bases lay between the germline ends. From germline, CDR1 is DFQATT and CDR2 SNEGSKA (reference sequence). CDR3 region: CSASKGRGKLFF. The CDR3 DNA, read in part, is TGCAGTGCTAGTAAGGGTCGAGGAAAA.

For this clone: Read sequence stops 3 residues before the CDR3 end, and the germline J gene provides the missing end. J is TRBJ1-2 and V is TRBV4-2; 8 bases fit TRBD1. From germline, CDR1 is LGHNA and CDR2 YNFKEQ. The V gene end was trimmed by 4 bases and the J gene end by 7 bases; junction bases not matched to a gene: 5. CDR3 length equals 13 residues. The CDR3 protein is CASSPDRGRGYTF. The sequenced part of the CDR3 DNA is TGTGCCAGCAGCCCCGACAGGGGCCGTGGC.

Turning to this clone: The CDR3 goes on 3 residues after the read ends, and that part is filled in from the germline J gene. This sequence joins TRBV10-3 and TRBJ1-2; 7 nucleotides line up with TRBD1. The J segment lost 6 bases and the V segment lost 4 bases, leaving 5 bases of the junction unmatched. Germline CDR1 is ENHRY and CDR2 is SYGVKD. The CDR3 sequence is 13 residues long. CDR3 bases read: TGTGCCATCAGTGGAACAGGGGCGGATGGC. Translated: CAISGTGADG. The entire CDR3 is CAISGTGADGYTF.

Notes on this clone: The read ends 3 residues early relative to the CDR3; the germline J gene fills the gap. The rearrangement uses TRBV5-4 and TRBJ2-1; D possibly corresponds to TRBD2 (5 bases). The CDR3 sequence is 16 residues long. Trimming took 2 bases from V and 0 from J, leaving 12 bases between them. Germline V lookup: CDR1 SGHNT, CDR2 YYREEE (reference sequence). The CDR3 is CASSFRTGSSYNEQFF. The DNA read from the CDR3 is TGTGCCAGCAGCTTTCGTACGGGGAGCTCCTACAATGAG.

Of note for this clone: With the read ending 3 residues before the CDR3 end, the germline J gene is used to fill in that end. The chain uses TRBV4-2 and TRBJ2-7; 7 bases match TRBD2. This CDR3 is 17 amino acids long. The V and J ends lost 0 bases and 0 bases, in that order; junction bases with no gene match: 8. From germline, CDR1 is LGHNA and CDR2 YNFKEQ. This CDR3 reads CASSQDPTSVSSYEQYF. CDR3 DNA (partial): TGTGCCAGCAGCCAAGACCCTACTAGCGTTAGCTCCTACGAG.

Points on this clone: The CDR3 extends 3 residues past the end of the read, so its final part is completed from the germline J gene. This rearrangement joins TRBV20-1 to TRBJ2-3, with 7 bases lining up with TRBD2. CDR3 length equals 13 residues. CDR1 and CDR2 (germline): DFQATT, SNEGSKA (reference sequence). CDR3 amino acids: CSASQGEGQPQYF. CDR3 DNA, as far as it was read: TGCAGTGCTAGTCAAGGGGAGGGTCAGCCG.

Worth noting for this clone: The observed sequence ends 3 residues before the CDR3 terminus, with the missing tail filled in from the germline J gene. The chain employs TRBV5-6 and TRBJ1-6; D gene uncertain. The V end lost 4 bases, the J end lost 4 bases, and 12 bases lay between the germline ends. The germline V gene encodes CDR1 SGHDT and CDR2 YYEEEE. The CDR3 sequence is 15 residues long. Partial CDR3 DNA: TGTGCCAGCAGCCGGTTCGGGGAGTATAATTCACCC. This encodes CASSRFGEYNSP. The full CDR3 protein reads CASSRFGEYNSPLHF.

In the case of this clone: Germline is not matched at one junction end, which may reflect a read error. The missing CDR3 end, 3 residues past where the read stops, is filled in from the germline J gene. V is TRBV4-2 and J is TRBJ2-3, with a tentative D call TRBD2 (5 bases). This CDR3 is 16 amino acids long. The germline CDR1 and CDR2 sequences are LGHNA and YNFKEQ. The covered CDR3 bases are TGCGCCAGCAGCCAAGTCTCGGGTAGCGGCACAGATACG. Amino acids: CASSQVSGSGTDT. The whole CDR3 reads CASSQVSGSGTDTQYF.

Measured by frequency, this clone is medium-sized (0.01 to 0.1%). The read ends 3 residues before the CDR3 terminus; that terminus is restored from the germline J gene. The V and J genes are TRBV12-3 or TRBV12-4 and TRBJ1-6; the match to TRBD1 covers 7 bases. V shed 3 bases, J shed 9 bases, and the junction held 20 bases outside the gene matches. The CDR3 has 19 residues. CDR3 bases read: TGTGCCAGCAGTTTCGACGGGACAGCACGTACCGACGGTGGTTCACCC. Its protein is CASSFDGTARTDGGSP. The full CDR3 sequence reads CASSFDGTARTDGGSPLHF.

In the case of this clone: The CDR3 end is not reached by the read, which stops 3 residues before it; the germline J gene fills it in. The rearrangement joins TRBV2 to TRBJ2-2, with no clear D. CDR3 length: 13 residues. Germline V gene data show CDR1 as SNHLY and CDR2 as FYNNEI. The CDR3 DNA, read in part, is TGTGCCAGCAGTGAAGGAGCTAATGAAAAG. Translating gives CASSEGANEK. The whole CDR3 protein is CASSEGANEKLFF. Full variable domain (missing parts from reference TRBV2 and TRBJ2-2): EPEVTQTPSHQVTQMGQEVILRCVPISNHLYFYWYRQILGQKVEFLVSFYNNEISEKSEIFDDQFSVERPDGSNFTLKIRSTKLEDSAMYFCASSEGANEKLFFGEGSRLTVL.

With regard to this clone: The CDR3 end falls 3 residues outside the read, so it is completed with the germline J gene. The chain has TRBV2 and TRBJ2-7, with 7 bases aligning to TRBD2. V lost 4 bases and J lost 3; bases outside the gene matches: 6. This CDR3 has 14 residues. The germline V gene has CDR1 SNHLY and CDR2 FYNNEI. The CDR3 bases that were read are TGTGCCAGCAGTGGACTAGCCTTAGTCTACGAG. Protein: CASSGLALVYE. The full CDR3 is CASSGLALVYEQYF. The variable domain in full, completed from reference TRBV2 and TRBJ2-7, reads EPEVTQTPSHQVTQMGQEVILRCVPISNHLYFYWYRQILGQKVEFLVSFYNNEISEKSEIFDDQFSVERPDGSNFTLKIRSTKLEDSAMYFCASSGLALVYEQYFGPGTRLTVT.

In the case of this clone: The missing CDR3 end, 3 residues past where the read stops, is filled in from the germline J gene. The sample has other DNA sequences that encode this CDR3 too. V gene TRBV19 combines with J gene TRBJ2-7; D not certain. The CDR3 loop spans 13 amino acids. Germline V gene sequence: CDR1 LNHDA, CDR2 SQIVND (reference sequence). V was cut by 5 bases and J by 2 bases, with 10 bases left in between. CDR3 bases read: TGTGCCAGTAGTGGAGCGCGTCCCTACGAG. It specifies CASSGARPYE. The entire CDR3 reads CASSGARPYEQYF.

A note on this clone: The read ends 3 residues early relative to the CDR3; the germline J gene fills the gap. The V gene is TRBV20-1, the J gene TRBJ1-6; 9 bases fit TRBD1. The CDR3 is 13 amino acids. Unmatched junction bases numbered 0, after V lost 1 base and J lost 8 bases. The germline gives CDR1 DFQATT, CDR2 SNEGSKA (reference sequence). CDR3 sequence reads: CSARGTGDSPLHF. Partial CDR3 DNA: TGCAGTGCTAGAGGGACAGGGGATTCACCC.

The DNA read from the CDR3 is TGTGCCAGCACCCCCGGGGGGCGAGCTAACTATGGT. Its translation is CASTPGGRANYG. The entire CDR3 is CASTPGGRANYGQYF. The V call is TRBV7-9, the J call TRBJ2-4; D possibly corresponds to TRBD2 (7 bases). The DNA ends 3 residues before the CDR3 does, and the rest of the CDR3 is filled in from the germline J gene. CDR3 length: 15 amino acids. Looked up from germline, CDR1 is SEHNR and CDR2 is FQNEAQ (reference sequence).

By frequency, this clone registers medium-sized. The read finishes 3 residues shy of the CDR3 end, and the germline J gene is used to complete it. The chain has TRBV7-3 and TRBJ2-3; 11 bases map to TRBD2. The CDR3 runs to 15 residues. V lost 5 bases, J lost 2 bases, and 3 bases stayed unmatched. Looked up from germline, CDR1 is SGHTA and CDR2 is FQGTGA. The sequenced CDR3 bases are TGTGCCAGCAGCCGACTAGCGGGGTACACAGATACG. Protein sequence: CASSRLAGYTDT. The whole CDR3 sequence is CASSRLAGYTDTQYF.

The CDR3 region is CASSLAGTRDTGELFF. The CDR3 DNA, read in part, is TGCGCCAGCAGCCTGGCCGGGACTCGAGACACCGGGGAG. The chain couples TRBV5-1 to TRBJ2-2, with a weak D call TRBD2 (6 bases). The observed sequence ends 3 residues before the CDR3 terminus, with the missing tail filled in from the germline J gene. The germline V and J ends were trimmed by 4 bases and 3 bases, with 16 bases remaining between them. Germline V gene sequence: CDR1 SGHRS, CDR2 YFSETQ. The CDR3 consists of 16 residues.

Regarding this clone: The CDR3 end is not reached by the read, which stops 3 residues before it; the germline J gene fills it in. The rearrangement uses TRBV7-8 and TRBJ2-1; the D gene is possibly TRBD1 (6 bases). Trimming left V 6 bases short and J 5 bases short, with 20 bases between. Germline CDR1 is SGHVS and CDR2 is FQNEAQ. The CDR3 runs 16 residues. The covered CDR3 bases are TGTGCCAGCAGTCCCCCCCTGAGACAGGCAAACAATGAG. It codes for CASSPPLRQANNE. The whole CDR3 region reads CASSPPLRQANNEQFF.

A word on this clone: The read ends 3 residues shy of where the CDR3 ends; the end is completed using the germline J gene. J is TRBJ2-1 and V is TRBV6-1; D unclear. The V gene lost 4 bases and the J gene lost 0 bases, with 4 bases spanning the gap. This CDR3 spans 13 amino acids. CDR1 and CDR2 from the germline V gene are MNHNS and SASEGT. CDR3 DNA, as far as it was read: TGTGCCAGCAGTGTCAACTCCTACAATGAG. Its translation is CASSVNSYNE. Given in full, the CDR3 is CASSVNSYNEQFF.

As regards this clone: The read terminates 3 residues ahead of where the CDR3 ends, so the germline J gene completes it. The J gene is TRBJ2-7, the V gene TRBV10-3, with 10 bases lining up with TRBD1. V gave up 10 bases and J gave up 6 bases; unmatched junction bases: 12. The CDR3 consists of 14 residues. Germline V gene sequence: CDR1 ENHRY, CDR2 SYGVKD. The CDR3 sequence is CATTGDRGFLEQYF. The sequenced part of the CDR3 DNA is TGTGCCACAACGGGGGACAGGGGATTTCTCGAG.

On this clone: The read gets to within 3 residues of the CDR3 end, and the germline J gene fills in the rest. The genes are TRBV5-1 and TRBJ2-1; tentative D call: TRBD1 (5 bases). The CDR3 runs 15 residues. Looked up from germline, CDR1 is SGHRS and CDR2 is YFSETQ. Between the trimmed V and J ends, which lost 4 bases and 6 bases, there was a span of 17 bases. The covered CDR3 bases are TGCGCCAGCAGCCCGGTGCCCAGGGCAATCAATGAG. It is translated as CASSPVPRAINE. The whole CDR3 is CASSPVPRAINEQFF.

Incomplete CDR3 DNA: TGTGCCAGCCAAGGCAGGGTAGAGACC. It is translated as CASQGRVET. The full CDR3 protein is CASQGRVETQYF. V is TRBV7-8 and J is TRBJ2-5; D might be TRBD1 (5 bases). Read sequence stops 3 residues before the CDR3 end, and the germline J gene provides the missing end. CDR3 length: 12 residues. Germline V gene lookup returns CDR1 SGHVS and CDR2 FQNEAQ. V lost 8 bases and J lost 4, with 11 bases in between.

Note on this clone: The DNA ends 3 residues before the CDR3 does, and the rest of the CDR3 is filled in from the germline J gene. The rearrangement links TRBV18 to TRBJ1-1, with 7 bases matching TRBD1. CDR1 is KGHSH and CDR2 is LQKENI in the germline V gene. This CDR3 region has 16 residues. J lost 6 bases, V lost 3 bases, and 13 bases had no gene match. The CDR3 sequence is CASSPRQRQGLSEAFF. The sequenced CDR3 bases are TGTGCCAGCTCACCTAGGCAGAGACAGGGTCTTTCTGAA.

About this clone itself: The CDR3 goes on 3 residues after the read ends, and that part is filled in from the germline J gene. Different DNA sequences within this sample yield the same CDR3. The chain has TRBV18 and TRBJ2-1; 11 bases align to TRBD2. Germline V gene sequence: CDR1 KGHSH, CDR2 LQKENI. Trimming removed 0 bases from V and 5 bases from J; junction bases left unmatched: 6. The CDR3 consists of 17 residues. The CDR3 sequence is CASSPPLAGGIDNEQFF. Incomplete CDR3 DNA: TGTGCCAGCTCACCACCCCTAGCGGGGGGCATCGACAATGAG.

Details on this clone: The read falls 3 residues short of the CDR3 end, and the missing part is taken from the germline J gene. V and J are TRBV11-2 and TRBJ2-1; 9 positions match TRBD1. The CDR3 runs to 15 residues. The junction had 5 bases not matched to a gene; V was cut back by 1 base and J by 7 bases. The V gene's germline CDR1 is SGHAT and CDR2 FQNNGV. CDR3 bases read: TGTGCCAGCAGCTTAGGGGACAGGGTGTGGAATGAG. Protein product: CASSLGDRVWNE. The whole CDR3 reads CASSLGDRVWNEQFF. Filled out from reference TRBV11-2 and TRBJ2-1, the complete variable domain reads EAGVAQSPRYKIIEKRQSVAFWCNPISGHATLYWYQQILGQGPKLLIQFQNNGVVDDSQLPKDRFSAERLKGVDSTLKIQPAKLEDSAVYLCASSLGDRVWNEQFFGPGTRLTVL.

Worth noting for this clone: The DNA ends 3 residues before the CDR3 does, and the rest of the CDR3 is filled in from the germline J gene. The gene calls are TRBV11-2 and TRBJ2-3; D is undetermined. The length of the CDR3 is 15 residues. Per the germline V gene, CDR1 is SGHAT and CDR2 is FQNNGV. CDR3 protein: CASSLEYSTRETQYF. Partial CDR3 DNA: TGTGCCAGCAGCTTAGAGTACTCTACCCGAGAGACG. The complete variable domain, with remaining parts taken from reference TRBV11-2 and TRBJ2-3, reads EAGVAQSPRYKIIEKRQSVAFWCNPISGHATLYWYQQILGQGPKLLIQFQNNGVVDDSQLPKDRFSAERLKGVDSTLKIQPAKLEDSAVYLCASSLEYSTRETQYFGPGTRLTVL.

The CDR3 sequence is CASSGGSSYEQYF. Partial CDR3 DNA: TGTGCCAGCTCCGGGGGAAGCTCCTACGAG. This chain joins TRBV18 and TRBJ2-7; D may be TRBD2 (6 bases). With the read ending 3 residues before the CDR3 end, the germline J gene is used to fill in that end. CDR1 is KGHSH and CDR2 is LQKENI in the germline V gene. V lost 6 bases and J 0 bases, leaving 9 bases between the germline ends. The CDR3 loop spans 13 amino acids.

Turning to this clone: The CDR3 is cut off 3 residues early in the read; its end comes from the germline J gene. J is TRBJ1-5 and V is TRBV6-2 or TRBV6-3; 7 positions match TRBD1. This CDR3 has 13 residues. Germline loops: CDR1 MNHEY, CDR2 SVGEGT. V lost 9 bases and J lost 5; bases outside the gene matches: 7. The CDR3 is CASSDRKDQPQHF. The part of the CDR3 DNA that was read is TGTGCCAGTTCGGACAGGAAAGATCAGCCC.